The T cell receptor (beta chain) under discussion was sequenced for a study of shared clonotypes between healthy human individuals. Germline CDR1 SGDLS, CDR2 YYNGEE. V trimming: 2 bases; J trimming: 4 bases; junction bases outside the gene matches: 6. The CDR3 loop spans 15 amino acids. To note about this clone: Different DNA sequences within this sample yield the same CDR3.

TCRdb's table, derived via immunoSEQ multiplex PCR, lists solely in-frame clones and lacks some. The sample holds about 2.4 million clones; roughly 93% are singletons and the top ten take approximately 0.35%. The sample comprised naive CD4+ T cells from PBMCs. Subset denoted: CD45RA+ positively selected. The receptor's source is a man aged 18 to 30 in good health. Some clones in this sample may be carry-over from other donors' samples. The gene calls are TRBV9 and TRBJ2-5; 9 positions agree with TRBD1. Here the CDR3 reads CASSVNTGGGETQYF. The CDR3 nucleotides read TGTGCCAGCAGCGTTAACACAGGGGGCGGAGAGACCCAGTACTTC.